The next 5 T cell receptor beta chains were all read from a single sample in a study of blood T cell repertoires in COVID-19. The protocol was immunoSEQ multiplex PCR, while the TCRdb copy is restricted to in-frame clones and leaves out a portion. The repertoire holds 100,000 to 150,000 clones, with roughly 69% as singletons. The specimen sequenced was peripheral blood. These receptors were taken from an older woman with acute or convalescent COVID-19.

This clone was observed a few times. The chain combines TRBV2 with TRBJ1-5; D is undetermined. This CDR3 contains 15 residues. The V end was cut by 6 bases, the J end by 0 bases, with 12 bases between. CDR1 and CDR2 (germline): SNHLY, FYNNEI. DNA for the CDR3: TGTGCCAGCAGACCGAACACAGATAGCAATCAGCCCCAGCATTTT. This codes for CASRPNTDSNQPQHF.

V and J are TRBV27 and TRBJ2-3; 8 positions agree with TRBD2. The CDR3 is 15 amino acids. V was clipped by 5 bases and J by 2 bases; unmatched bases: 6. Germline CDR1 MNHEY, CDR2 SMNVEV (reference sequence). DNA of the CDR3: TGTGCCAGCAGTCAACTAGCGGCCCACACAGATACGCAGTATTTT. This codes for CASSQLAAHTDTQYF.

This sequence joins TRBV7-2 and TRBJ2-5; maybe TRBD2 (7 bases). Trimming took off 5 bases at V and 2 bases at J, with 12 bases between the two ends. The CDR3 spans 14 residues. Germline assignment: CDR1 SGHTA and CDR2 FQGNSA. The CDR3 here is CASSKGGSQETQYF. The CDR3 DNA follows: TGTGCCAGCAGCAAGGGGGGGAGTCAAGAGACCCAGTACTTC.

CDR3 in DNA: TGTGCCACCAAGGGAAACAGGGAGAATGAGCAGTTCTTC. It translates to CATKGNRENEQFF. The chain employs TRBV24-1 and TRBJ2-1; D is possibly TRBD1 (6 bases). V dropped 8 bases and J dropped 7 bases, with 14 bases sitting between them. This CDR3 has 13 residues. CDR1 is KGHDR and CDR2 is SFDVKD in the germline V gene.

The V call is TRBV28, the J call TRBJ2-1; 7 nucleotides agree with TRBD2. V shed 10 bases and J 3 bases; nucleotides not matched to a gene: 9. CDR1 is MDHEN, CDR2 SYDVKM, per germline. The CDR3 runs 14 residues. The CDR3 bases are TGTGCCACCACAAACAGCGGGATCTACAATGAGCAGTTCTTC. Its translation is CATTNSGIYNEQFF.